This T cell receptor beta chain was retrieved from a study of blood T cell repertoires in COVID-19. Study at large: The United States, Italy and Spain provided the acute and convalescent COVID-19 samples.

Here immunoSEQ multiplex PCR was the method, and the copy in TCRdb shows in-frame clones only, minus some. This sample has about 340,000 clones, with around 87% found just once. This CDR3 region has 15 residues. V lost 3 bases and J lost 5; bases outside the gene matches: 4. Looked up from germline, CDR1 is KGHSH and CDR2 is LQKENI. V and J are TRBV18 and TRBJ2-3; TRBD1 matches at 11 bases. The sample was peripheral blood. This TCR was recovered from a woman between 45 and 65 years old with COVID-19, enrolled during active disease. DNA for the CDR3: TGTGCCAGCTCACCCGGACAGGGGGCGGGAGATACGCAGTATTTT. This gives the protein CASSPGQGAGDTQYF.